This is a list of T cell receptor beta chains from one sample in a study of CD8+CD57+ T cells in acquired aplastic anemia. TCRdb reprocessed the reads with MiXCR, giving one entry per CDR3 protein. The data show around 200,000 distinct CDR3 sequences, 40% to 55% seen once. Sequenced input: sorted CD4+, CD8+, or CD8+CD57+ T cells (not recorded which) from PBMCs. These receptors came from a human donor with aplastic anemia. The CDR3 runs from the conserved cysteine through the conserved F or W.

TRBJ2-3 TRBV29-1 CSVAGGVRGRTDTQYF
TRBJ2-1 TRBV4-2 CASSQEEGEQFF
TRBJ2-3 TRBV6-1 CASTLRGALTDTQYF
TRBJ2-2 TRBV9 CASSIRDREDTGELFF
TRBJ2-7 TRBV20-1 CSARQGTVVPEQYF
TRBJ2-7 TRBV19 CASSPKSLYEQYF
TRBJ2-5 TRBV12-3/TRBV12-4 CADRVGQETQYF
TRBJ2-5 TRBV29-1 CSVTTGVETQYF
TRBJ2-6 TRBV3-1 CASSQDFSGAHVLTF
TRBJ1-5 TRBV4-2 CASSQDQGGRPQHF
TRBJ1-6 TRBV12-3/TRBV12-4 CASSGGSNSPLHF
TRBJ2-7 TRBV15 CATSPKVLATRSYEQYF
TRBJ2-2 TRBV19 CASSTSGGGNTGELFF
TRBJ2-2 TRBV19 CASTTGQNTGELFF
TRBJ1-2 TRBV2 CASSPGQSLSDGYTF
TRBJ2-5 TRBV20-1 CSARLTSGREETQYF
TRBJ1-2 TRBV4-1 CASSLSPGDRGSRGYTF
TRBJ2-1 TRBV6-1 CASHRQGGNEQFF
TRBJ2-3 TRBV7-2 CASSFRGFSTDTQYF
TRBJ1-4 TRBV24-1 CATSDSGRPATNEKLFF
TRBJ1-1 TRBV29-1 CSVGGFEAFF
TRBJ1-5 TRBV29-1 CSVLTGVNQPQHF
TRBJ1-4 TRBV15 CATSRGRGQEKLFF
TRBJ1-6 TRBV30 CAWSVRASRPYNSPLHF
TRBJ2-7 TRBV20-1 CSAREGGWASYEQYF
TRBJ1-1 TRBV9 CASSANRVEDTEAFF
TRBJ2-7 TRBV3-1 CASSHGRGTLNVYEQYF
TRBJ2-7 TRBV20-1 CSARGGTTYEQYF
TRBJ2-1 TRBV5-4 CASTVPGTSIDEQFF
TRBJ1-1 TRBV7-8 CASSPSRDRNTEAFF
TRBJ2-2 TRBV10-3 CTISGTGNTGELFF
TRBJ1-5 TRBV19 CASSIAGRSVQPQHF